This T cell receptor (beta chain) was captured by sequencing in a study of immune heterogeneity within non-small cell lung tumors. TCR beta CDR3 was amplified by multiplex PCR, first round 10 cycles, 32 V and 13 J primers. TCRdb used MiXCR to reprocess the multiplex PCR reads, holding one entry per CDR3 protein. Here the sample spans some 15,000 distinct CDR3 sequences, under 35% being singletons. Template input was genomic DNA from bulk tumor (approximately 600 ng per sample). Several biopsies per primary tumor, spaced far apart, were taken during surgery. Before undergoing curative surgery, patients had newly diagnosed non-small cell lung cancer that was untreated. The donor pool consisted of newly diagnosed non-small cell lung cancer patients who were having surgery with curative intent. The germline V gene has CDR1 SQVTM and CDR2 ANQGSEA. CDR3 size: 14 residues. Trimming took 7 bases from V and 4 from J; bases not matched to a gene: 11.

Findings and limits, study-wide: Higher local tumor mutational burden went with moderately higher local T-cell clonality, R roughly 0.35. Identical dominant CDR3 beta clonotypes recurred across a patient's tumor sites, together with site-unique high-frequency clones. High-frequency T-cell receptor beta clonotypes differed largely between individual patients.

With respect to this clonotype: The antigen remains unidentified.

The chain couples TRBV29-1 to TRBJ2-7; 9 positions agree with TRBD1. Sequencing was performed on lung tumor tissue. The TCR originated in a woman in her 50s with non-small cell lung cancer. The CDR3 nucleotides are TGCAGCGGACTAACCGGGACAGGGATATACGAGCAGTACTTC. It specifies CSGLTGTGIYEQYF.